A single sample is the source of the 7 T cell receptor beta chains below, sequenced in a study of cytomegalovirus exposure and HLA in healthy donors. Use of 60 Vbeta and 13 Jbeta primers characterized the PCR. The data were produced by immunoSEQ multiplex PCR, yet TCRdb's version contains in-frame clones alone and is incomplete. The data contain approximately 120,000 clones, more than 75% of them seen just once; the ten biggest clones take up approximately 13%. The material sequenced was PBMCs. The receptor set was obtained from a woman in her sixties in good health and CMV-seropositive.

This clone was recorded a few times. This chain connects TRBV4-3 to TRBJ1-6, with 7 bases aligning to TRBD1. CDR3 size: 16 residues. V was pared by 3 bases and J by 5 bases, with 7 bases of the junction left unmatched. The germline V gene encodes CDR1 LGHNA and CDR2 YSLEER. Here the CDR3 reads CASSHGTAANNSPLHF. The CDR3 nucleotides read TGCGCCAGCAGCCACGGGACAGCTGCTAATAATTCACCCCTCCACTTT.

CDR3 DNA: TGTGCCAGCAGCGTAGTGTCCTCCGGGGAGCTGTTTTTT. Its protein product is CASSVVSSGELFF. This chain uses TRBV9 with TRBJ2-2; no reliable D call. This CDR3 spans 13 amino acids. CDR1 SGDLS and CDR2 YYNGEE come from the germline V gene. Trimming cost V 0 bases and J 6 bases, with 6 bases left between them.

This sequence joins TRBV5-5 and TRBJ1-3; weak D call: TRBD1 (6 bases). CDR3 size: 15 residues. Trimming removed 0 bases from V and 1 base from J, with 8 bases in between. Germline assignment: CDR1 SGHKS and CDR2 YYEKEE (reference sequence). The CDR3 DNA is TGTGCCAGCAGCTTGGACACAGGGTCTGGAAACACCATATATTTT. It is translated as CASSLDTGSGNTIYF.

V and J are TRBV4-3 and TRBJ2-5, with 9 nucleotides matching TRBD1. The CDR3 sequence is 13 residues long. Germline values: CDR1 LGHNA, CDR2 YSLEER. Unmatched junction bases numbered 2, after V lost 4 bases and J lost 5 bases. In nucleotides, the CDR3 is TGCGCCAGCAGCCGCGACAGGGGGGAGACCCAGTACTTC. Translation gives CASSRDRGETQYF.

The chain employs TRBV10-3 and TRBJ1-5, with TRBD1 identical over 10 bases. The V segment lost 5 bases and the J segment 3 bases; nucleotides outside the gene matches: 4. Germline lookup yields CDR1 ENHRY and CDR2 SYGVKD. The CDR3 is 15 residues long. CDR3 protein: CAISTGTGVNQPQHF. In nucleotides, the CDR3 is TGTGCCATCAGTACCGGGACAGGGGTCAATCAGCCCCAGCATTTT.

The V call is TRBV13, the J call TRBJ2-1; no clear D. Germline V gene lookup returns CDR1 PRHDT and CDR2 FYEKMQ (reference sequence). V was cut by 5 bases and J by 4 bases, with 18 bases left in between. This CDR3 has 16 amino acids. The CDR3: CASSPGMARKYNEQFF. In nucleotides, the CDR3 is TGTGCCAGCAGCCCAGGTATGGCCAGGAAATACAATGAGCAGTTCTTC.

The V call is TRBV29-1, the J call TRBJ2-7, with TRBD1 identical over 11 bases. The CDR3 is 15 amino acids. With 3 bases clipped from V and 0 bases from J, the junction kept 4 bases outside the gene matches. Germline CDR1 is SQVTM and CDR2 is ANQGSEA. CDR3 in amino acids: CSVDEGTGGSYEQYF. The CDR3 coding sequence is TGCAGCGTTGATGAAGGGACAGGGGGCTCCTACGAGCAGTACTTC.